Detailed here is one T cell receptor (beta chain). The data were obtained in a study of blood T cell repertoires in COVID-19. The overall study: Collection of acute and convalescent COVID-19 samples took place in the United States, Italy and Spain. Nucleic acid was either cDNA or gDNA, and it came from T cells, B-cell-depleted T cells, or PBMCs.

The CDR3 sequence is 12 residues long. Germline V gives CDR1 LNHDA, CDR2 SQIVND (reference sequence). V was clipped by 11 bases and J by 5 bases, with 15 bases between them. Profiled with immunoSEQ multiplex PCR; TCRdb holds only in-frame clones, not every one. The table lists under 250,000 clones, around 81% of them singletons. The source of this sequence is a man under 40 who had recovered from COVID-19. Sequenced material: peripheral blood. The chain couples TRBV19 to TRBJ1-2, with unresolved D. CDR3 nucleotides: TGTGCCGTAGAGAGGGTAGGGTATGGCTACACCTTC. This sequence encodes CAVERVGYGYTF.